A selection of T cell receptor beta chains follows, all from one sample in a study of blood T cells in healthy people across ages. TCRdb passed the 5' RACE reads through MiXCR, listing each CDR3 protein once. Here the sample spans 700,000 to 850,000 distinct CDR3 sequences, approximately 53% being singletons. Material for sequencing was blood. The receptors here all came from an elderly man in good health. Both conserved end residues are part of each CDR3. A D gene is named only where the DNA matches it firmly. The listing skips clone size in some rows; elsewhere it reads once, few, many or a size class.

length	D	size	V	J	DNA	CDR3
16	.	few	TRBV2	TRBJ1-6	TGTGCCAGCAGTGAAGCGCGAGGTCTTGGGAATTCACCCCTCCACTTT	CASSEARGLGNSPLHF
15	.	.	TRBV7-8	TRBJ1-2	TGTGCCAGCACCCACCCCTCAGGAGGGGAATATGGCTACACCTTC	CASTHPSGGEYGYTF
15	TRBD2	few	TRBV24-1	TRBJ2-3	TGTGCCACCAGTGATACCGGGACTAGAGCTTCTACGCAGTATTTT	CATSDTGTRASTQYF
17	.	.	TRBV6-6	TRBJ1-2	TGTGCCAGCAGTCGCCTAGGAATCACCCAGGAGATCTATGGCTACACCTTC	CASSRLGITQEIYGYTF
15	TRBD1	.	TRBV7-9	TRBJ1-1	TGTGCCAGCAGCATCCGCGGACAGGGGGACGCTGAAGCTTTCTTT	CASSIRGQGDAEAFF
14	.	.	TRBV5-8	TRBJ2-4	TGTGCCAGCAGCAAAGCGGTTGCCAAAAACATTCAGTACTTC	CASSKAVAKNIQYF
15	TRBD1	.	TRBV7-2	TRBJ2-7	TGTGCCAGCAGCTTAGGATGGACAGGGGCCCTCGAGCAGTACTTC	CASSLGWTGALEQYF
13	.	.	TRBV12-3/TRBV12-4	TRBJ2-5	TGTGCCAGCAACGGGCCGAAGCAAGAGACCCAGTACTTC	CASNGPKQETQYF
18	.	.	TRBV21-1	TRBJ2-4	TGTGCCAGCAGCCTGAGATCGACCGTGACAGTAGCCAAAAATATTCAGTACTTC	CASSLRSTVTVAKNIQYF
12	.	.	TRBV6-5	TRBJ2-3	TGTGCCAGCAGTTACCCGGGGGATACGCAGTATTTT	CASSYPGDTQYF
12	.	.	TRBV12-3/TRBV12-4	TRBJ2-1	TGTGCCAGCAGTACAGAGCAGAATGAGCAGTTCTTC	CASSTEQNEQFF
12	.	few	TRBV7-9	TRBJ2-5	TGTGCCAGCACCACCCCCAAAGAGACCCAGTACTTC	CASTTPKETQYF
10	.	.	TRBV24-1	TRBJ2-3	TGTGCCACCTTAGAGGGCCATGGGTATTTT	CATLEGHGYF
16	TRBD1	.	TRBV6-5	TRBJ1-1	TGTGCCAGCAGTTACCTGACGGGACAGGGTATATCGGAAGCTTTCTTT	CASSYLTGQGISEAFF
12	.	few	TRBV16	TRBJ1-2	TGTGCCAGCAGCCGGGAGACTCCTGGCTACACCTTC	CASSRETPGYTF
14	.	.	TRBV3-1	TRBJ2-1	TGTGCCAGCAGCAGGGGTGACGGGGACAATGAGCAGTTCTTC	CASSRGDGDNEQFF
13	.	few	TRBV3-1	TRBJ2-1	TGTGCCAGCAGCCAGGGAGCTGGGAATGAGCAGTTCTTC	CASSQGAGNEQFF
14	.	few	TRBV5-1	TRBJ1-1	TGCGCCAGCAGCCTAAGGGGTGCGGGGACTGAAGCTTTCTTT	CASSLRGAGTEAFF
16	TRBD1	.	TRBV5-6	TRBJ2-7	TGTGCCAGCAGCTTGGCGGGACAGGTTATCTCCTACGAGCAGTACTTC	CASSLAGQVISYEQYF
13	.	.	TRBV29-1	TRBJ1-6	TGCAGCGCCCAAAACACTTATAATTCACCCCTCCACTTT	CSAQNTYNSPLHF
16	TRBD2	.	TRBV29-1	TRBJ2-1	TGCAGCGTTGAAGCTCGAGGAGTAGCGGGAGACAATGAGCAGTTCTTC	CSVEARGVAGDNEQFF
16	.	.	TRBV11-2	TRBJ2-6	TGTGCCAGCAGCTTAGACGGGGCCTCTGGGGCCAACGTCCTGACTTTC	CASSLDGASGANVLTF
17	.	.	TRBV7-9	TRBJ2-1	TGTGCCAGCAGCTTAAAAAAGGACTCGGGAGTCGGAAATGAGCAGTTCTTC	CASSLKKDSGVGNEQFF
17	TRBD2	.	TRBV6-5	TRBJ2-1	TGTGCCAGCAGTTACCTAGGACTAGCGGGAAACCACAATGAGCAGTTCTTC	CASSYLGLAGNHNEQFF
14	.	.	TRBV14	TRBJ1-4	TGTGCCAGCAGCCCCGGAGGAGCTAATGAAAAACTGTTTTTT	CASSPGGANEKLFF
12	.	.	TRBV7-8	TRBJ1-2	TGTGCCAGCAGCTTAATCCGGTCTGGCTACACCTTC	CASSLIRSGYTF
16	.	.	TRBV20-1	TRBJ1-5	TGCAGTGCTAGAGTTTCCGGGGCGGGTAGCAATCAGCCCCAGCATTTT	CSARVSGAGSNQPQHF
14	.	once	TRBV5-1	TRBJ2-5	TGCGCCAGCAGCTTGGACAGCAAGCAAGAGACCCAGTACTTC	CASSLDSKQETQYF
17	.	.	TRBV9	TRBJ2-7	TGTGCCAGCAACCCAGACCCCACACAGGGTCTCTCCTACGAGCAGTACTTC	CASNPDPTQGLSYEQYF
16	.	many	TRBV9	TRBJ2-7	TGTGCCAGCAGCGTATCTCCGGGACGAAACTCCTACGAGCAGTACTTC	CASSVSPGRNSYEQYF
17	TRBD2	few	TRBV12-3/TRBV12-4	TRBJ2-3	TGTGCCAGCAGTTTTAGGCTAGCGGGGTGGAGCACAGATACGCAGTATTTT	CASSFRLAGWSTDTQYF
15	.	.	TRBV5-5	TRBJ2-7	TGTGTCAGCAGCCAACAGGGAGGGACCACCTACGAGCAGTACTTC	CVSSQQGGTTYEQYF
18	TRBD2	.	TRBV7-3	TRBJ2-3	TGTGCCAGCAGCCTTTCGGGTTTAGCGGGAACTAGCACAGATACGCAGTATTTT	CASSLSGLAGTSTDTQYF
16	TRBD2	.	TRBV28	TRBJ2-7	TGTGCCAGCAGGCCGCGGACTAGCGGGAGAGCCTACGAGCAGTACTTC	CASRPRTSGRAYEQYF
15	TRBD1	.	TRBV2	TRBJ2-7	TGTGCCAGCAGTGAATTTGGGACAGGAAACTACGAGCAGTACTTC	CASSEFGTGNYEQYF
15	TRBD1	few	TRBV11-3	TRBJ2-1	TGTGCCAGCAGCCCTCGACAGGGGACCTACAATGAGCAGTTCTTC	CASSPRQGTYNEQFF
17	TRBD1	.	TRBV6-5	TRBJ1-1	TGTGCCAGCAGTTACTCCCAGGGGGTCCTCGGGTCCACTGAAGCTTTCTTT	CASSYSQGVLGSTEAFF
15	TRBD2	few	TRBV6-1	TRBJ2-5	TGTGCCAGCAGTGAAGCAACTAGCGGGAGAGAGACCCAGTACTTC	CASSEATSGRETQYF
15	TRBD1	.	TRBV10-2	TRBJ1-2	TGCGCCAGCACCACCATGGACAGGGGGGGCTATGGCTACACCTTC	CASTTMDRGGYGYTF
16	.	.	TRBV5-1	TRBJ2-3	TGCGCCAGCAAACGAAGAGTGCTGGAGTACGTAGATACGCAGTATTTT	CASKRRVLEYVDTQYF
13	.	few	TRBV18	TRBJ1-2	TGTGCCAGCTCACCGACGGACAGCTATGGCTACACCTTC	CASSPTDSYGYTF
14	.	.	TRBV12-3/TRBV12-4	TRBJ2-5	TGTGCCAGCAGTGCATGGACAGACCCAGAGACCCAGTACTTC	CASSAWTDPETQYF
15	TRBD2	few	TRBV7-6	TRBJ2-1	TGTGCCAGCAGCTTAGCTATTAGCGGGAGGGATGAGCAGTTCTTC	CASSLAISGRDEQFF
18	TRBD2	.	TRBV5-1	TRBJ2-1	TGCGCCAGCAGCTTGATGGGACTAGCGGGGGGTCTCAACAATGAGCAGTTCTTC	CASSLMGLAGGLNNEQFF
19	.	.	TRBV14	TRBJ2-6	TGTGCCAGCAGCCAAGATATCGGACTGGTGAGCTCTGGGGCCGACGTCCTGACTTTC	CASSQDIGLVSSGADVLTF
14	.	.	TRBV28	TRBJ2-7	TGTGCCAGCAGTCTAGACAGGACCGTCTGCGAGCAGTACTTC	CASSLDRTVCEQYF
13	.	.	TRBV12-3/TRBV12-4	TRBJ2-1	TGTGCCAGCACCCTTCCACTAGCCCCAGAGCAGTTCTTC	CASTLPLAPEQFF
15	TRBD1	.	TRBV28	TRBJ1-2	TGTGCCAGCAGTTATGGACAGGCTCAGAGCTATGGCTACACCTTC	CASSYGQAQSYGYTF
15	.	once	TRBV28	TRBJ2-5	TGTGCCAGCACCACCGGAGGAGGGGTCCTCCAGACCCAGTACTTC	CASTTGGGVLQTQYF
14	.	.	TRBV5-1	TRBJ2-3	TGCGCCAGCGCCGCGGTTTCCAGCACAGATACGCAGTATTTT	CASAAVSSTDTQYF
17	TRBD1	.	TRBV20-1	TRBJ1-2	TGCAGTGCTAGAGGTGCCCCCGGGACAGCTAAGAACTATGGCTACACCTTC	CSARGAPGTAKNYGYTF
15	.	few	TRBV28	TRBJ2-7	TGTGCCAGCAGCTCACCGACTGGATGGTCAGACGAGCAGTACTTC	CASSSPTGWSDEQYF
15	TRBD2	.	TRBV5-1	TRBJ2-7	TGCGCCAGCAGCTCGGGACTAGCGGGACTCTACGAGCAGTACTTC	CASSSGLAGLYEQYF
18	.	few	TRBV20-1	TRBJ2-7	TGCAGTGCTAGAGATAAAGGGCGGGGTCCCCCTTACTCCTACGAGCAGTACTTC	CSARDKGRGPPYSYEQYF